The entry that follows covers one T cell receptor (beta chain) sequence. These data originate in a study of patients and donors after allogeneic stem cell transplantation. MiXCR, applied by TCRdb to the RT-PCR reads, yields one record per CDR3 protein. The table records hundreds of thousands of distinct CDR3 sequences, more than 15% of them present only once. The ends were cut back, 4 bases at V and 7 bases at J, with 14 bases in the middle. The CDR3 spans 14 residues. Germline V gene data show CDR1 as SGHTA and CDR2 as FQGTGA. Sequencing was performed on blood, either unsorted or a sorted T cell fraction (not recorded which). The chain recombines TRBV7-3 with TRBJ2-1; D is perhaps TRBD2 (6 bases). The source is a human donor who was either an allogeneic HSCT recipient or a stem cell or donor lymphocyte infusion donor (not recorded which). It is not recorded whose cells these are; they may come from a transplant donor. The CDR3 sequence: CASSSFDRGNEQFF. The CDR3 region has the DNA TGTGCCAGCAGCTCGTTCGATCGGGGGAATGAGCAGTTCTTC.